The rows below give T cell receptor beta chains drawn from one sample of a study of blood T cells in healthy people across ages. TCRdb redid the calling of the 5' RACE reads with MiXCR, one entry per CDR3 protein. The table includes around 790,000 distinct CDR3 sequences, 40% to 50% detected once. Sequencing was performed on blood. Every receptor here comes from a man aged 60-69 years in good health. The CDR3 runs from the conserved cysteine through the conserved F or W. A D gene is named only where the DNA matches it firmly. Clone size, where shown, is once, few, many, or a class for clones that have expanded.

>TRBV18|.|TRBJ1-2|TRBD1
CASSPDEDREGGYTF
TGTGCCAGCTCACCAGATGAGGACAGGGAAGGTGGCTACACCTTC
>TRBV20-1|few|TRBJ2-7|.
CSARDLSYSYEQYF
TGCAGTGCTAGAGACCTCAGCTATTCCTACGAGCAGTACTTC
>TRBV25-1|.|TRBJ2-1|TRBD2
CASSGAGGLGNEQFF
TGTGCCAGCAGTGGTGCGGGGGGACTAGGCAATGAGCAGTTCTTC
>TRBV27|.|TRBJ2-3|.
CASSLYNRDTDTQYF
TGTGCCAGCAGTTTATACAACCGGGACACAGATACGCAGTATTTT
>TRBV20-1|few|TRBJ1-6|TRBD1
CSASLGTGSNSPLHF
TGCAGTGCTAGTCTCGGGACAGGGAGTAATTCACCCCTCCACTTT
>TRBV3-1|.|TRBJ2-1|TRBD1
CASSQAQGVGEQFF
TGTGCCAGCAGCCAAGCACAGGGGGTTGGTGAGCAGTTCTTC
>TRBV6-5|.|TRBJ2-7|TRBD1
CASRWTGNPYEQYF
TGTGCCAGCAGATGGACAGGGAACCCCTACGAGCAGTACTTC
>TRBV10-3|.|TRBJ2-5|.
CAISDVSQETQYF
TGTGCCATCAGTGATGTGAGCCAAGAGACCCAGTACTTC
>TRBV20-1|few|TRBJ2-5|TRBD2
CSARDHRRRTSGGRETQYF
TGCAGTGCTAGAGATCATCGGCGCCGGACTAGCGGGGGGCGGGAGACCCAGTACTTC
>TRBV12-3/TRBV12-4|.|TRBJ2-6|.
CASSPNPTGAAAGANVLTF
TGTGCCAGCAGTCCCAACCCTACAGGTGCGGCGGCTGGGGCCAACGTCCTGACTTTC
>TRBV20-1|many|TRBJ2-7|.
CSARDRARPAYEQYF
TGCAGTGCTAGAGATCGGGCCAGACCGGCCTACGAGCAGTACTTC
>TRBV6-2/TRBV6-3|.|TRBJ1-2|TRBD1
CASSYPTGVPQGYTF
TGTGCCAGCAGTTACCCGACAGGGGTCCCGCAAGGCTACACCTTC
>TRBV6-5|.|TRBJ1-2|TRBD1
CASRTTGILGYTF
TGTGCCAGCAGAACGACAGGGATACTTGGCTACACCTTC
>TRBV14|.|TRBJ2-1|.
CASRNGDEQFF
TGTGCCAGCAGAAACGGCGATGAGCAGTTCTTC
>TRBV11-3|.|TRBJ2-1|.
CASSPGPDREQFF
TGTGCCAGCAGCCCCGGTCCCGACAGAGAGCAGTTCTTC
>TRBV4-3|.|TRBJ2-7|.
CASSQEWGDFTSEQYF
TGCGCCAGCAGCCAAGAATGGGGTGATTTCACGTCGGAGCAGTACTTC
>TRBV18|.|TRBJ1-4|.
CASSPDHEDYEKLFF
TGTGCCAGCTCACCTGATCACGAAGACTATGAAAAACTGTTTTTT
>TRBV14|.|TRBJ2-4|.
CASSQDRGYWKNIQYF
TGTGCCAGCAGCCAAGACCGGGGTTATTGGAAAAACATTCAGTACTTC
>TRBV11-2|few|TRBJ2-3|.
CASSLGGWATDTLSPSTDTQYF
TGTGCCAGCAGCTTAGGGGGTTGGGCGACAGACACACTTAGTCCTAGCACAGATACGCAGTATTTT
>TRBV5-4|.|TRBJ1-2|.
CASIVGQPTSNPYYGYTF
TGTGCCAGCATCGTAGGACAGCCAACCTCAAACCCTTACTATGGCTACACCTTC
>TRBV4-3|.|TRBJ2-3|TRBD2
CASSQGTSGGTDTQYF
TGCGCCAGCAGCCAAGGGACTAGCGGGGGGACAGATACGCAGTATTTT
>TRBV10-3|.|TRBJ2-1|TRBD2
CAISELAGPNEQFF
TGTGCCATCAGTGAACTAGCGGGGCCAAATGAGCAGTTCTTC
>TRBV20-1|.|TRBJ1-1|.
CSAGRRVNTEAFF
TGCAGTGCAGGGCGGCGGGTTAACACTGAAGCTTTCTTT
>TRBV7-3|.|TRBJ2-2|.
CASSLTGTKSGELFF
TGTGCCAGCAGCTTAACCGGGACAAAATCCGGGGAGCTGTTTTTT
>TRBV27|.|TRBJ1-4|.
CASSLWGPDNEKLFF
TGTGCCAGCAGTTTATGGGGGCCGGATAATGAAAAACTGTTTTTT
>TRBV29-1|.|TRBJ1-2|.
CSVDDPGRNYGYTF
TGCAGCGTTGATGACCCCGGGAGAAACTATGGCTACACCTTC
>TRBV10-3|few|TRBJ2-6|TRBD1
CAISPGTGGAGANVLTF
TGTGCCATCAGCCCCGGGACAGGGGGCGCTGGGGCCAACGTCCTGACTTTC
>TRBV12-3/TRBV12-4|few|TRBJ1-1|.
CASSLSGRRSTEAFF
TGTGCCAGCAGTTTGAGTGGTCGCAGGAGCACTGAAGCTTTCTTT
>TRBV15|few|TRBJ2-5|.
CATSRDLYQETQYF
TGTGCCACCAGCAGAGATTTGTACCAAGAGACCCAGTACTTC
>TRBV3-1|once|TRBJ1-1|TRBD1
CASSRTGVFPEAFF
TGTGCCAGCAGCCGGACAGGGGTTTTCCCTGAAGCTTTCTTT
>TRBV20-1|few|TRBJ2-5|.
CSAPVVALGTQYF
TGCAGTGCCCCAGTGGTAGCACTAGGGACCCAGTACTTC
>TRBV9|.|TRBJ1-1|TRBD1
CASEGGGNTEAFF
TGTGCCAGCGAAGGGGGCGGTAACACTGAAGCTTTCTTT
>TRBV30|.|TRBJ2-3|TRBD2
CAWRRGALTDTQYF
TGTGCCTGGAGGCGGGGGGCGCTCACAGATACGCAGTATTTT
>TRBV18|.|TRBJ2-1|TRBD1
CASSPPRTGIYEQFF
TGTGCCAGCTCACCACCGCGGACAGGGATATATGAGCAGTTCTTC
>TRBV20-1|few|TRBJ2-2|.
CSARPSNTGELFF
TGCAGTGCTAGGCCGTCGAACACCGGGGAGCTGTTTTTT
>TRBV5-6|.|TRBJ2-7|.
CVSSRPGLSSYNEQYF
TGTGTCAGCAGCCGGCCGGGACTGAGCTCCTACAATGAGCAGTACTTC
>TRBV20-1|.|TRBJ2-3|.
CSARAEDTDTQYF
TGCAGTGCCCGGGCAGAGGACACAGATACGCAGTATTTT
>TRBV20-1|few|TRBJ1-1|TRBD1
CSANKGQGWSTEAFF
TGCAGTGCTAACAAAGGACAGGGTTGGAGCACTGAAGCTTTCTTT